This T cell receptor beta chain appears in the sequencing data of a study of post-analysis software for immune sequencing data. The study's findings and limits: Controls had lower frequencies than patients of 4 or 5 TRBV segments, which included TRBV5-6, TRBV5-1 and TRBV20-1.

TCR beta cDNA libraries included unique molecular identifiers. Via MiXCR, TCRdb re-called the PCR reads, giving one row per CDR3 protein. This sample yields some 800,000 distinct CDR3 sequences, of which just over 45% are seen a single time; 4.9% belongs to the top ten. This clonotype was picked up one time. Its antigen remains unknown. CDR1 is SQVTM and CDR2 is ANQGSEA in the germline V gene. This CDR3 spans 14 amino acids. With 8 bases removed from V and 0 bases from J, the gap between germline ends came to 16 bases. This sequence joins TRBV29-1 and TRBJ1-1; D may be TRBD1 (5 bases). The specimen was blood. The sequence came from a girl aged 10 to 17 with multiple sclerosis. The CDR3 nucleotides are TGCAGCATATGGGCGGGACGAATGAACACTGAAGCTTTCTTT. It is translated as CSIWAGRMNTEAFF.